The next 5 T cell receptor beta chains were all read from a single sample in a study of CD8 T cells in Susac syndrome. An input of about 0.45 to 1 ug of RNA was subjected to reverse transcription using random hexamers. TCRdb recomputed calls from the immunoSEQ multiplex PCR reads with MiXCR, one row per CDR3 protein. The data show fewer than 200,000 distinct CDR3 sequences, with around 94% seen just once and approximately 0.11% held by the top ten. Sequencing was performed on CD4+ T cells from PBMCs. Receptors were obtained from a human donor with Susac syndrome.

The chain combines TRBV29-1 with TRBJ1-4; 7 positions agree with TRBD1. The CDR3 contains 13 residues. Looked up from germline, CDR1 is SQVTM and CDR2 is ANQGSEA. With V trimmed by 6 bases and J by 7 bases, 8 bases remained unmatched. The DNA of the CDR3 is TGCAGCGTCGGCAGGGGGGTTGGTGAAAAACTGTTTTTT. Amino acids: CSVGRGVGEKLFF.

The chain carries TRBV3-1 and TRBJ1-1; D remains ambiguous. Trimming shortened V by 0 bases and J by 3 bases, and 5 bases separated the two germline ends. CDR3 length: 13 amino acids. Germline V gene sequence: CDR1 LGHDT, CDR2 YNNKEL (reference sequence). CDR3 in DNA: TGTGCCAGCAGCCAAGACTGGGACACTGAAGCTTTCTTT. It is translated as CASSQDWDTEAFF.

This chain connects TRBV20-1 to TRBJ1-1; D is unclear. The CDR3 has 11 residues. V lost 3 bases to trimming and J lost 8 bases, with 10 bases between them. The germline CDR1 and CDR2 sequences are DFQATT and SNEGSKA (reference sequence). The CDR3 is CSASRGEEAFF. In nucleotides, the CDR3 is TGCAGTGCTAGTCGGGGTGAAGAAGCTTTCTTT.

V and J are TRBV24-1 and TRBJ2-3, with a possible D match to TRBD1 (8 bases). Trimming removed 6 bases from V and 6 bases from J, with 15 bases in between. CDR3 size: 14 residues. Germline loops: CDR1 KGHDR, CDR2 SFDVKD. DNA for the CDR3: TGTGCCACCAGTCCAACAGGGGGGGTTGATACGCAGTATTTT. Its translation is CATSPTGGVDTQYF.

In its sample, this clonotype was seen a few times. The chain couples TRBV3-1 to TRBJ2-7, with unresolved D. V was shortened by 4 bases and J by 2 bases, with 12 bases between the two germline ends. This CDR3 has 14 residues. CDR1 and CDR2 from the germline V gene are LGHDT and YNNKEL (reference sequence). In nucleotides, the CDR3 is TGTGCCAGCAGCCCCGTTACCACCACCTACGAGCAGTACTTC. It translates to CASSPVTTTYEQYF.